Listed below are T cell receptor beta chains from one sample, sequenced in a study of shared clonotypes between healthy human individuals. Profiling relied on immunoSEQ multiplex PCR, and the TCRdb table lists in-frame clones only, not all of them. The sample contains some 580,000 clones, 95% to 98% of which appear only once. Sequenced input: naive CD8+ T cells sorted from blood. The receptor set was obtained from a young man in good health. CDR3s include the opening cysteine and the closing phenylalanine or tryptophan. Each record gives: CDR3 DNA, CDR3 protein, J gene, D gene, V gene. D genes are given only for firm matches.

DNA: TGTGCCAGCAGCGAGCAGGATCGGGCCGGGACCGGGGAGCTGTTTTTT
CDR3: CASSEQDRAGTGELFF
J: TRBJ2-2
D: NA
V: TRBV9

DNA: TGTGCCAGCAGTTTCTCAAACCTAGTACACGAGCAGTACTTC
CDR3: CASSFSNLVHEQYF
J: TRBJ2-7
D: NA
V: TRBV28

DNA: TGCGCCAGCAGTCCTCAGGATAGCGCTGAAGCTTTCTTT
CDR3: CASSPQDSAEAFF
J: TRBJ1-1
D: NA
V: TRBV4-1

DNA: TGTGCCAGCAGCTTAATGGTCGGGACTAGCGGCTATGAGCAGTTCTTC
CDR3: CASSLMVGTSGYEQFF
J: TRBJ2-1
D: TRBD2
V: TRBV7-2

DNA: TGTGCCAGCAGCTTAGCGGACAGGGTCTACGAGCAGTACTTC
CDR3: CASSLADRVYEQYF
J: TRBJ2-7
D: TRBD1
V: TRBV7-9

DNA: TGTGCCAGCTCACCTGCGGCAGCCCAAGAGACCCAGTACTTC
CDR3: CASSPAAAQETQYF
J: TRBJ2-5
D: NA
V: TRBV18

DNA: TGTGCCAGCAGCCAAGATGGGACTAGCTCCTACAATGAGCAGTTCTTC
CDR3: CASSQDGTSSYNEQFF
J: TRBJ2-1
D: TRBD2
V: TRBV14

DNA: TGTGCCAGCAGTTTACCCCCAGCCTTGAACACTGAAGCTTTCTTT
CDR3: CASSLPPALNTEAFF
J: TRBJ1-1
D: NA
V: TRBV28

DNA: TGCGCCAGCAGCCAAGATGGGACAGGCACAGATACGCAGTATTTT
CDR3: CASSQDGTGTDTQYF
J: TRBJ2-3
D: TRBD1
V: TRBV4-3

DNA: TGCAGCGTTGATTCCGCGGAGGCCCAGTACTTC
CDR3: CSVDSAEAQYF
J: TRBJ2-5
D: NA
V: TRBV29-1